The 6 T cell receptor beta chains given below trace back to one sample, sequenced in a study of OX40 agonist ivuxolimab in advanced cancers. Using immunoSEQ multiplex PCR, the repertoire was profiled, and TCRdb retains in-frame clones only, with some absent. The repertoire holds roughly 15,000 clones, with about 90% as singletons. The sample consisted of CD4+ or CD8+ T cells sorted from blood, taken in a trial of the OX40 agonist ivuxolimab. These receptors originate from an adult with an advanced solid tumor such as melanoma, head and neck, liver or kidney cancer.

The chain carries TRBV7-2 and TRBJ2-5; the match to TRBD1 covers 8 bases. The J call is uncertain, as TRBJ2-7 better fits the DNA end. The CDR3 is 13 residues long. Germline lookup yields CDR1 SGHTA and CDR2 FQGNSA. The CDR3 protein is CATGDRSSYEQYF. The DNA for the CDR3 is TGTGCCACCGGGGACAGGAGCTCCTACGAGCAGTACTTC.

CDR3 amino acids: CASSGRGGSTEAFF. The CDR3 bases are TGCGCCAGCAGCGGCAGGGGTGGGAGCACTGAAGCTTTCTTT. The chain recombines TRBV5-1 with TRBJ1-1; TRBD1 might be the D (6 bases). The V end was cut by 4 bases, the J end by 4 bases, with 14 bases between. Germline V CDR1 and CDR2: SGHRS, YFSETQ. The CDR3 has 14 residues.

In its sample, this clone is medium-sized (0.01 to 0.1%). The chain links TRBV7-3 to TRBJ2-7; TRBD1 matches 11 bases. V was clipped by 5 bases and J by 5 bases; unmatched bases: 5. The CDR3 loop spans 14 amino acids. From germline, CDR1 is SGHTA and CDR2 FQGTGA. Written as DNA, the CDR3 is TGTGCCAGCAGCCCGGACAGGGGGCTTGACGAGCAGTACTTC. Amino acid sequence: CASSPDRGLDEQYF.

The rearrangement links TRBV4-2 to TRBJ2-7; D is unresolved. Germline V gene sequence: CDR1 LGHNA, CDR2 YNFKEQ. The CDR3 loop spans 12 amino acids. Between the trimmed V and J ends, which lost 0 bases and 3 bases, there was a span of 3 bases. The CDR3 spells CASSQDGYEQYF. The CDR3 bases are TGTGCCAGCAGCCAAGATGGCTACGAGCAGTACTTC.

This chain joins TRBV5-1 and TRBJ2-7; tentatively, D is TRBD1 (6 bases). Germline lookup yields CDR1 SGHRS and CDR2 YFSETQ. The CDR3 has 14 residues. V was shortened by 2 bases and J by 1 base, with 10 bases between the two germline ends. The CDR3 sequence: CASSLYGQSYEQYF. The CDR3 coding sequence is TGCGCCAGCAGCTTATACGGACAGTCCTACGAGCAGTACTTC.

The V call is TRBV13, the J call TRBJ2-7, with TRBD2 identical over 11 bases. V was pared by 5 bases and J by 3 bases, with 3 bases of the junction left unmatched. From germline, CDR1 is PRHDT and CDR2 FYEKMQ (reference sequence). The CDR3 runs to 14 residues. In DNA form, the CDR3 reads TGTGCCAGCAGCCCAGGGACTAGCGGCTACGAGCAGTACTTC. This translates into CASSPGTSGYEQYF.